A single count supports the clone carrying this T cell receptor beta chain. What it recognizes is unknown. This CDR3 is 12 amino acids long. V was clipped by 6 bases and J by 2 bases, with 10 bases between them. Germline CDR1 is SQVTM and CDR2 is ANQGSEA. This sample was taken from a study of CD8+ T cells in alopecia areata. Study-level results: Under tofacitinib, fewer expanded CD8+ clones appeared among the top 100 scalp clones. Numerous clones, expanded in lesions, remained in scalp and blood during tofacitinib.

RNA was isolated and reverse transcribed to cDNA, the sequencing template. The method was immunoSEQ multiplex PCR; TCRdb's version includes in-frame clones alone and lacks a portion of them. The sample has fewer than 350,000 clones, 58% seen once. The treatment was: oral pan-JAK inhibitor, 5-10 mg twice daily. The chain links TRBV29-1 to TRBJ1-1; the D is unclear. Specimen: CD4+ T cells sorted from blood, collected at week 24, from a patient treated with tofacitinib. This TCR derives from a human donor with alopecia areata. The CDR3 loop is CSVTDGNTEAFF. CDR3 sequence (DNA): TGCAGCGTCACGGACGGAAACACTGAAGCTTTCTTT.